The rows below give T cell receptor beta chains drawn from one sample of a study of shared clonotypes between healthy human individuals. Using immunoSEQ multiplex PCR, the repertoire was profiled, and TCRdb retains in-frame clones only, with some absent. Counted here are approximately 2.3 million clones, more than 80% occurring once; the ten biggest clones make up under 0.45%. Specimen: naive CD4+ T cells from PBMCs. The receptors originated from a man between 18 and 35 years old in good health. Some clones in this sample may be carry-over from other donors' samples. Both conserved end residues are part of each CDR3. The D gene is left open where the match is weak. Not all rows give a size; the values are once, few, many and, for expanded clones, a class.

J gene,D gene,V gene,clone size,CDR3 length,CDR3 DNA,CDR3 protein
TRBJ2-7,.,TRBV28,.,13,TGTGCCAGCAGTTTCATGGGCTACTACGAGCAGTACTTC,CASSFMGYYEQYF
TRBJ2-1,.,TRBV4-1,.,16,TGCGCCAGCAGCCAAGGAAAAGTGGGCCCCTACAATGAGCAGTTCTTC,CASSQGKVGPYNEQFF
TRBJ2-7,.,TRBV6-6,.,12,TGTGCCAGCAGTTATCTCGACTACGAGCAGTACTTC,CASSYLDYEQYF
TRBJ1-5,TRBD1,TRBV19,few,15,TGTGCCAGTACTCCCCAGGGGACAGGTCATCAGCCCCAGCATTTT,CASTPQGTGHQPQHF
TRBJ1-5,.,TRBV21-1,.,16,TGTGCCATGCGGGGAATTAGGGGCGAGCGCAATCAGCCCCAGCATTTT,CAMRGIRGERNQPQHF
TRBJ2-5,.,TRBV5-1,.,12,TGCGCCAGCAGCGGTTCCCAAGAGACCCAGTACTTC,CASSGSQETQYF
TRBJ2-7,.,TRBV28,once,13,TGTGCCAGCAGTTTCGGGCAGGGTTACGAGCAGTACTTC,CASSFGQGYEQYF
TRBJ2-3,.,TRBV28,.,14,TGTGCCAGCAGTTTGGGGGGCCGAGCAGATACGCAGTATTTT,CASSLGGRADTQYF
TRBJ1-1,TRBD1,TRBV18,.,15,TGTGCCAGCTCAATACAGGGGGCGGGGAACACTGAAGCTTTCTTT,CASSIQGAGNTEAFF
TRBJ2-7,TRBD1,TRBV2,.,15,TGTGCCAGCAGGGAGCGGAGACAGGGGGCGGGAGAGCAGTACTTC,CASRERRQGAGEQYF
TRBJ1-2,.,TRBV7-9,.,16,TGTGCCAGCAGCTCCCCTGGGGGGGGCGTAGGCTATGGCTACACCTTC,CASSSPGGGVGYGYTF
TRBJ1-1,.,TRBV18,few,13,TGTGCCAGCTCACACGGGGCGAACACTGAAGCTTTCTTT,CASSHGANTEAFF
TRBJ2-4,.,TRBV10-3,once,14,TGTGCCATCAGTGAGCGGCAGAGCGATAGCATTCAGTACTTC,CAISERQSDSIQYF
TRBJ2-7,TRBD2,TRBV28,.,16,TGTGCCAGCAGCCGACTGGGGGGGGGTGCAACCTACGAGCAGTACTTC,CASSRLGGGATYEQYF
TRBJ2-3,TRBD2,TRBV7-2,.,17,TGTGCCAGCAGCTGGGGACTAGCGGGGGCTAGCACAGATACGCAGTATTTT,CASSWGLAGASTDTQYF
TRBJ1-2,TRBD1,TRBV5-4,.,15,TGTGCCAGCAGCTTGGCAGGGACAGGGGACTATGGCTACACCTTC,CASSLAGTGDYGYTF
TRBJ2-4,TRBD1,TRBV6-1,.,16,TGTGCCAGCAGTGAAGAATGGAAAGGACAGGAAAACATTCAGTACTTC,CASSEEWKGQENIQYF
TRBJ1-5,.,TRBV7-9,few,13,TGTGCCAGCAGCTCCCAGGGGAGTCAGCCCCAGCATTTT,CASSSQGSQPQHF
TRBJ2-5,TRBD2,TRBV7-2,.,13,TGTGCCAGCACCCTAGCGGGAAAAGAGACCCAGTACTTC,CASTLAGKETQYF
TRBJ2-5,.,TRBV18,.,16,TGTGCCAGCTCACCAGGGCAGGTTGGGACCCAGGAGACCCAGTACTTC,CASSPGQVGTQETQYF
TRBJ2-1,.,TRBV5-1,once,14,TGCGCCAGCAGGGGGAGCGGATCCTACAATGAGCAGTTCTTC,CASRGSGSYNEQFF
TRBJ1-3,.,TRBV6-5,.,13,TGTGCCAGTGCGGGGAGGCCTGGAAACACCATATATTTT,CASAGRPGNTIYF
TRBJ1-5,.,TRBV6-1,.,14,TGTGCCAGCACCGGACATCATAGCAATCAGCCCCAGCATTTT,CASTGHHSNQPQHF
TRBJ2-1,.,TRBV7-3,.,14,TGTGCCAGCAGCTTAAGCCGGGAAGGTAATGAGCAGTTCTTC,CASSLSREGNEQFF
TRBJ1-2,TRBD1,TRBV28,.,15,TGTGCCAGCAGTTTAAGTGGACAGGGAGGCGATGGCTACACCTTC,CASSLSGQGGDGYTF
TRBJ2-5,.,TRBV5-1,.,15,TGCGCCAGCAGCCGTCAACCAGGGAATCAAGAGACCCAGTACTTC,CASSRQPGNQETQYF
TRBJ2-1,.,TRBV6-5,.,14,TGTGCCAGCAGTTTTCCCGGGGTGGCGAATGAGCAGTTCTTC,CASSFPGVANEQFF
TRBJ2-5,.,TRBV6-6,.,15,TGTGCCAGCAGTTACCCCGGGGACGGACAAGAGACCCAGTACTTC,CASSYPGDGQETQYF
TRBJ2-3,.,TRBV11-2,.,15,TGTGCCAGCAGCTTAGAATTGCAGTTCGCAGATACGCAGTATTTT,CASSLELQFADTQYF
TRBJ2-4,TRBD2,TRBV15,.,18,TGTGCCACCAGCCGAAGACTAGCGGTAATCCTAGCCAAAAACATTCAGTACTTC,CATSRRLAVILAKNIQYF
TRBJ2-2,TRBD2,TRBV5-4,.,16,TGTGCCAGCAGCACGGGGACTAGCGGGAGGGCCGGGGAGCTGTTTTTT,CASSTGTSGRAGELFF
TRBJ2-1,.,TRBV10-3,once,12,TGTGCCATCAGTACGGCGAAAAATGAGCAGTTCTTC,CAISTAKNEQFF
TRBJ2-4,.,TRBV19,once,14,TGTGCCAGTAGTATAGGCTCAAACAAAAACATTCAGTACTTC,CASSIGSNKNIQYF
TRBJ1-2,.,TRBV28,.,14,TGTGCCAGCAGCTCGGGTCGGGGTGACTATGGCTACACCTTC,CASSSGRGDYGYTF
TRBJ2-7,TRBD2,TRBV29-1,.,14,TGCAGCGTAGGTAGCGGGAGACCGCCTGGCGAGCAGTACTTC,CSVGSGRPPGEQYF
TRBJ2-7,.,TRBV18,.,13,TGTGCCAGCTCAAGGGGGGACTCCTACGAGCAGTACTTC,CASSRGDSYEQYF
TRBJ2-7,TRBD2,TRBV7-3,.,15,TGTGCCAGCAGCTTAGGGACTAGCGGAACCCGCGAGCAGTACTTC,CASSLGTSGTREQYF
TRBJ2-1,TRBD2,TRBV7-2,.,17,TGTGCCAGCAGCTTCCATGGACTAGCGGAACCATACAATGAGCAGTTCTTC,CASSFHGLAEPYNEQFF
TRBJ2-3,TRBD2,TRBV2,.,17,TGTGCCAGCAGTGAATCCGGACTAGCGGCTAGCACAGATACGCAGTATTTT,CASSESGLAASTDTQYF
TRBJ1-2,.,TRBV10-2,.,13,TGCGCCAGCAGTGTACGTCAGGGCTATGGCTACACCTTC,CASSVRQGYGYTF
TRBJ1-5,.,TRBV6-6,.,14,TGTGCCAGCAGTGACGGGCATAGCAATCAGCCCCAGCATTTT,CASSDGHSNQPQHF
TRBJ1-5,.,TRBV21-1,.,18,TGTGCCAGCAGCAAAGCTCACGAGGCTCCTAATAGCAATCAGCCCCAGCATTTT,CASSKAHEAPNSNQPQHF
TRBJ2-7,.,TRBV2,.,14,TGTGCCAGCAGTGAGCAGGGTGCCTCTTACGAGCAGTACTTC,CASSEQGASYEQYF
TRBJ2-7,.,TRBV29-1,.,12,TGCAGCGTTGCAATGAGCGCCTACGAGCAGTACTTC,CSVAMSAYEQYF
TRBJ1-3,.,TRBV7-2,.,16,TGTGCCAGCAGCTTATATCCGGGAACGGATGGAAACACCATATATTTT,CASSLYPGTDGNTIYF